The entry below gives a single T cell receptor beta chain sequence along with its context. Antigen unknown. TCRdb re-derived calls from the reads in MiXCR, one entry per CDR3 protein. The profile shows around 180,000 distinct CDR3 sequences, about 28% of them singletons. The V end was cut by 7 bases, the J end by 8 bases, with 11 bases between. The CDR3 runs 10 residues. Germline assignment: CDR1 SQVTM and CDR2 ANQGSEA. The sample originates from a study of T cell repertoires in cytomegalovirus infection. Study results and limitations: Dominating the ex vivo response were HLA-C-restricted CMV-specific TCR beta clonotypes.

This receptor was obtained from a human donor in good health (CMV status not recorded). Some clones in this sample may be carry-over from other donors' samples. The V gene is TRBV29-1, the J gene TRBJ1-1; D unresolved. Specimen: PBMCs. Written as DNA, the CDR3 is TGCAGCGCCGCGACTGAGGAAGCTTTCTTT. Translating it yields CSAATEEAFF.